The 12 T cell receptor beta chains below all came from one sample that was sequenced in a study of blood T cell repertoires in COVID-19. Here immunoSEQ multiplex PCR was the method, and the copy in TCRdb shows in-frame clones only, minus some. The data show 220,000 or so clones, with 70% to 85% seen just once and around 1.9% held by the top ten. The sequenced material came from peripheral blood. The receptors were sampled from a woman of 80 years or more with acute or convalescent COVID-19.

This clone was picked up a small number of times. The chain recombines TRBV5-1 with TRBJ2-4, with no clear D. The CDR3 covers 14 residues. CDR1 is SGHRS and CDR2 is YFSETQ in the germline V gene. The V end was cut by 0 bases, the J end by 5 bases, with 9 bases between. The DNA for the CDR3 is TGCGCCAGCAGCTTGGCGCTCAGTCAAAACATTCAGTACTTC. Residues: CASSLALSQNIQYF.

The chain is built from TRBV20-1 and TRBJ2-1; TRBD1 matches at 8 bases. There are 11 residues in the CDR3. V lost 6 bases, J lost 12 bases, and 7 bases stayed unmatched. Germline V lookup: CDR1 DFQATT, CDR2 SNEGSKA (reference sequence). CDR3 sequence reads: CSAVMGTGQFF. In DNA form, the CDR3 reads TGCAGTGCCGTCATGGGGACAGGGCAGTTCTTC.

There are a few counts of this clone. The chain couples TRBV10-3 to TRBJ1-4; D gene uncertain. Germline V gives CDR1 ENHRY, CDR2 SYGVKD. V shed 0 bases and J shed 7 bases, with 12 bases lying between them. The CDR3 is made up of 15 amino acids. The CDR3 DNA is TGTGCCATCAGTGAGTCGGGAACTGGGAGTGAAAAACTGTTTTTT. Its translation is CAISESGTGSEKLFF.

The chain is built from TRBV7-2 and TRBJ2-1, with a possible D match to TRBD1 (6 bases). Germline V gives CDR1 SGHTA, CDR2 FQGNSA. V lost 3 bases, J lost 6 bases, and 15 bases lay in between. This CDR3 has 15 residues. In DNA, the CDR3 is TGTGCCAGCAGCTTGTTACAGGGTATGGGCAATGAGCAGTTCTTC. Amino acid sequence: CASSLLQGMGNEQFF.

The CDR3 DNA reads as TGTGCCAGCAGCCTCGACGGGAGGACTGAAGCTTTCTTT. It encodes CASSLDGRTEAFF. The V gene is TRBV9, the J gene TRBJ1-1; no definite D call. V dropped 4 bases and J dropped 5 bases, with 12 bases sitting between them. There are 13 residues in the CDR3. CDR1 is SGDLS and CDR2 is YYNGEE in the germline V gene.

This chain links TRBV5-1 with TRBJ2-1; D remains unclear. Looked up from germline, CDR1 is SGHRS and CDR2 is YFSETQ. V lost 4 bases and J 7 bases, leaving 15 bases between the germline ends. There are 14 residues in the CDR3. In nucleotides, the CDR3 is TGCGCCAGCAGCCCTCCCCCCCCAGTTAATGAGCAGTTCTTC. It specifies CASSPPPPVNEQFF.

The chain is built from TRBV11-2 and TRBJ1-1; D is uncertain. V was pared by 1 base and J by 2 bases, with 5 bases between. Per the germline V gene, CDR1 is SGHAT and CDR2 is FQNNGV. CDR3 length equals 13 residues. CDR3 protein: CASSLALNTEAFF. Here the CDR3 DNA reads TGTGCCAGCAGCTTAGCCCTAAACACTGAAGCTTTCTTT. Together with reference TRBV11-2 and TRBJ1-1, the CDR3 gives the full variable domain: EAGVAQSPRYKIIEKRQSVAFWCNPISGHATLYWYQQILGQGPKLLIQFQNNGVVDDSQLPKDRFSAERLKGVDSTLKIQPAKLEDSAVYLCASSLALNTEAFFGQGTRLTVV.

V usage is TRBV28 and J usage is TRBJ2-7; 9 nucleotides match TRBD2. CDR1 MDHEN and CDR2 SYDVKM come from the germline V gene. The CDR3 runs to 15 residues. The V and J ends lost 5 bases and 3 bases, in that order; junction bases with no gene match: 8. The CDR3: CASSQPGLALYEQYF. CDR3 bases: TGTGCCAGCAGTCAACCGGGACTAGCCCTCTACGAGCAGTACTTC. The entire variable domain, with the rest obtained from reference TRBV28 and TRBJ2-7, is as follows: DVKVTQSSRYLVKRTGEKVFLECVQDMDHENMFWYRQDPGLGLRLIYFSYDVKMKEKGDIPEGYSVSREKKERFSLILESASTNQTSMYLCASSQPGLALYEQYFGPGTRLTVT.

The rearrangement joins TRBV3-1 (or the pseudogene TRBV3-2) to TRBJ1-1; D is ambiguous. The germline V and J ends were trimmed by 1 base and 4 bases, with 10 bases remaining between them. The CDR3 has 14 residues. Germline CDR1 reads LGHDT; CDR2 reads YNNKEL (reference sequence). The CDR3 bases are TGTGCCAGCAGCCAAGTTCGGGGTATCACTGAAGCTTTCTTT. It yields the protein CASSQVRGITEAFF.

In nucleotides, the CDR3 is TGTGCCAGCAGCTTGGCGGGTGGATTCAGCTCCTACGAGCAGTACTTC. This encodes CASSLAGGFSSYEQYF. The chain recombines TRBV5-4 with TRBJ2-7; the D is unclear. With 0 bases removed from V and 0 bases from J, the gap between germline ends came to 13 bases. The CDR3 is 16 residues long. CDR1 SGHNT and CDR2 YYREEE come from the germline V gene (reference sequence). Full variable domain (rest looked up from reference TRBV5-4 and TRBJ2-7): ETGVTQSPTHLIKTRGQQVTLRCSSQSGHNTVSWYQQALGQGPQFIFQYYREEENGRGNFPPRFSGLQFPNYSSELNVNALELDDSALYLCASSLAGGFSSYEQYFGPGTRLTVT.

J is TRBJ1-1 and V is TRBV19, with D perhaps matching TRBD1 (5 bases). V was clipped by 5 bases and J by 5 bases, with 18 bases between them. CDR1 LNHDA and CDR2 SQIVND come from the germline V gene (reference sequence). The CDR3 has 15 amino acids. CDR3 residues: CASSLYSRVGTEAFF. The CDR3 DNA reads TGTGCCAGTAGTCTTTACAGCAGGGTTGGGACTGAAGCTTTCTTT.

CDR3 sequence: CASSQTGGNIQYF. The CDR3 coding sequence is TGTGCCAGCAGCCAGACAGGGGGCAACATTCAGTACTTC. This chain uses TRBV7-9 with TRBJ2-4, with 10 nucleotides matching TRBD1. The V gene end was trimmed by 5 bases and the J gene end by 7 bases; junction bases not matched to a gene: 2. There are 13 residues in the CDR3. CDR1 SEHNR and CDR2 FQNEAQ come from the germline V gene (reference sequence).